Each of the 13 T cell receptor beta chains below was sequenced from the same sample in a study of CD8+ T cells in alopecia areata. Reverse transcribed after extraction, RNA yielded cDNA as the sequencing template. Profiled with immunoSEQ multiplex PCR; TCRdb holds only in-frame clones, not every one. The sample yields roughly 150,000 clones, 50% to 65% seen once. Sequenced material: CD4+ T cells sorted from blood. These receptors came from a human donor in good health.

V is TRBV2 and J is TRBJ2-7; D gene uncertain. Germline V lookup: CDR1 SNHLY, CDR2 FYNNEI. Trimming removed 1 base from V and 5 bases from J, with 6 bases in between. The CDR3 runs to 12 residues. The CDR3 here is CASSEEGNEQYF. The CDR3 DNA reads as TGTGCCAGCAGTGAAGAGGGCAACGAGCAGTACTTC.

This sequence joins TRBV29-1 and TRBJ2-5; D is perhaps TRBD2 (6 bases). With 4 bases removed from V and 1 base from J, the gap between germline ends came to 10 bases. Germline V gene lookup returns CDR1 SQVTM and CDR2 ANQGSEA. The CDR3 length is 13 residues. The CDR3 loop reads CSVASGSQETQYF. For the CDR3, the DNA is TGCAGCGTTGCTTCCGGGAGCCAAGAGACCCAGTACTTC.

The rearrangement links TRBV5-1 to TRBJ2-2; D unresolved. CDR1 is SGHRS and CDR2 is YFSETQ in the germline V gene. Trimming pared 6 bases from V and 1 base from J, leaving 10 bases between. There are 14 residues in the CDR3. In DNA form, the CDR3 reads TGCGCCAGCAAGCTGTACCAGAACACCGGGGAGCTGTTTTTT. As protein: CASKLYQNTGELFF.

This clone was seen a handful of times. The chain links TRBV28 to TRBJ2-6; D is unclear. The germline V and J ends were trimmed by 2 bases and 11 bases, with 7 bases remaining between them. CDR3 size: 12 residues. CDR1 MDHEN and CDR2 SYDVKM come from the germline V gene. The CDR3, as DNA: TGTGCCAGCAGTTTAGCCGGTTACGTCCTGACTTTC. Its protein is CASSLAGYVLTF.

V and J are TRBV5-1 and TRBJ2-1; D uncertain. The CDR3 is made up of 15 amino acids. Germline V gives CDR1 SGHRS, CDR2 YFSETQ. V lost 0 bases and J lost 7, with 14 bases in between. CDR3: CASSLDPRLRNEQFF. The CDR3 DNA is TGCGCCAGCAGCTTGGACCCCCGCCTCCGGAATGAGCAGTTCTTC.

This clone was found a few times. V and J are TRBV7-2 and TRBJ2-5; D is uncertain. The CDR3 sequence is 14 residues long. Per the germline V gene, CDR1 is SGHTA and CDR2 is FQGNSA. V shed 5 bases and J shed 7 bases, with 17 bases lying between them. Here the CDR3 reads CASSGSGSDGTQYF. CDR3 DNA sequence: TGTGCCAGCAGCGGATCGGGCTCAGACGGGACCCAGTACTTC.

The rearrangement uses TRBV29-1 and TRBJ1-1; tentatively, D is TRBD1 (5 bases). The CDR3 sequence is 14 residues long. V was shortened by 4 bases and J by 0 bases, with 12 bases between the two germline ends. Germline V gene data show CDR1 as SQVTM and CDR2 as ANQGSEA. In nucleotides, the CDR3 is TGCAGCGTTGTTCTCAGGGCATTGAACACTGAAGCTTTCTTT. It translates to CSVVLRALNTEAFF. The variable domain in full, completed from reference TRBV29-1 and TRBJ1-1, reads SAVISQKPSRDICQRGTSLTIQCQVDSQVTMMFWYRQQPGQSLTLIATANQGSEATYESGFVIDKFPISRPNLTFSTLTVSNMSPEDSSIYLCSVVLRALNTEAFFGQGTRLTVV.

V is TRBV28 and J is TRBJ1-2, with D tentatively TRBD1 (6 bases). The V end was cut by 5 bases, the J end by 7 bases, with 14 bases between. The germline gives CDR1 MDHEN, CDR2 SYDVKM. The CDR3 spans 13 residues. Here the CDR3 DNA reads TGTGCCAGCAGTCTAGGACAGCACATTGGCTACACCTTC. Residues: CASSLGQHIGYTF.

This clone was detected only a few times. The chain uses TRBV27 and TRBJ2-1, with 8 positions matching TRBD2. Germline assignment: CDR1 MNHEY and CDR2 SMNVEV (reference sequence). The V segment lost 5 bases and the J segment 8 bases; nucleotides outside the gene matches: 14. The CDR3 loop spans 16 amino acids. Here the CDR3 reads CASSPRIAAGVHEQFF. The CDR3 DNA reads TGTGCCAGCAGTCCCAGGATAGCAGCGGGAGTACATGAGCAGTTCTTC.

The chain's CDR3 is CASSLAIAGSSYEQYF. CDR3 nucleotide sequence: TGTGCCAGCAGCTTAGCGATAGCAGGTAGCTCCTACGAGCAGTACTTC. The J gene is TRBJ2-7, the V gene TRBV7-2; D ambiguous. The V gene's germline CDR1 is SGHTA and CDR2 FQGNSA. The CDR3 sequence is 16 residues long. V was pared by 0 bases and J by 0 bases, with 12 bases between.

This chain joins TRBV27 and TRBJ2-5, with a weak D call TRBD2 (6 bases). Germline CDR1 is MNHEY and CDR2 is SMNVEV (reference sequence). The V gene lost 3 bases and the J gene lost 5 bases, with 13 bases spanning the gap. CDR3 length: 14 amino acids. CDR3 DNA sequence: TGTGCCAGCAGTTTCCTCGGAGGGTCGGAGACCCAGTACTTC. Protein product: CASSFLGGSETQYF.

The CDR3 DNA sequence: TGTGCCAGCAGCTTTTCGGAGGGGTACGAGCAGTACTTC. Translation: CASSFSEGYEQYF. The rearrangement joins TRBV7-2 to TRBJ2-7; TRBD2 is a possible D gene (6 bases). V was clipped by 3 bases and J by 4 bases, with 10 bases between them. CDR1 is SGHTA, CDR2 FQGNSA, per germline. The CDR3 extends over 13 amino acids.

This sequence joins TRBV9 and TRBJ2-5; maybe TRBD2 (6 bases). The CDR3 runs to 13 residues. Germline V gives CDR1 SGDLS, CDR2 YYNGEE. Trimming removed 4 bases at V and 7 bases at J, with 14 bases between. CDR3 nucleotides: TGTGCCAGCAGCTTGACTAGAGAGGGGACCCAGTACTTC. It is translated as CASSLTREGTQYF.